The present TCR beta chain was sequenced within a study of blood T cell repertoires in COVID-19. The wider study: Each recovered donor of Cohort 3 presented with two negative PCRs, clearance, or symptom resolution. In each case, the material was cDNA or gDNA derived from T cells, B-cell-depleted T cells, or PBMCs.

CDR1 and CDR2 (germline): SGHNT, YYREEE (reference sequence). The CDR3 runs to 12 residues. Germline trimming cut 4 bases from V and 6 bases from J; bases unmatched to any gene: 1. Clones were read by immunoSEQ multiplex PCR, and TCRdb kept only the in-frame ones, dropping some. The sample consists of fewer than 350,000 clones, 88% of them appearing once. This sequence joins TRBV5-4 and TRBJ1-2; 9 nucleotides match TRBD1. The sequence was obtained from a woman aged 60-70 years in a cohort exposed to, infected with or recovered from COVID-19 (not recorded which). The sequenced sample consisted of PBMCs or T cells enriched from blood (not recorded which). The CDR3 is CASSRTGDGYTF. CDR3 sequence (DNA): TGTGCCAGCAGCCGGACAGGGGATGGCTACACCTTC.